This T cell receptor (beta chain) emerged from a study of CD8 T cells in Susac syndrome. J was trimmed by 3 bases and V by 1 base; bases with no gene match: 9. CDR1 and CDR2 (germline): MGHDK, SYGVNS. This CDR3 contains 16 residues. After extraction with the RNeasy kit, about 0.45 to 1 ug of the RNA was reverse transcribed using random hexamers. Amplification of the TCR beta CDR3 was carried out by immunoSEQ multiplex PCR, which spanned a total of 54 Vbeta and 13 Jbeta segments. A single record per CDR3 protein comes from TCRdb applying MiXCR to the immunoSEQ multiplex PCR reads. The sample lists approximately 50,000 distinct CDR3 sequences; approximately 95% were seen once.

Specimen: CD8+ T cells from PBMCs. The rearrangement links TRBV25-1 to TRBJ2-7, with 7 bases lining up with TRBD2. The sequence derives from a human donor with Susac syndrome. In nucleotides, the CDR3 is TGTGCCAGCAGTGAATCTTTAGCGGGTGGGATCTACGAGCAGTACTTC. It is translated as CASSESLAGGIYEQYF.